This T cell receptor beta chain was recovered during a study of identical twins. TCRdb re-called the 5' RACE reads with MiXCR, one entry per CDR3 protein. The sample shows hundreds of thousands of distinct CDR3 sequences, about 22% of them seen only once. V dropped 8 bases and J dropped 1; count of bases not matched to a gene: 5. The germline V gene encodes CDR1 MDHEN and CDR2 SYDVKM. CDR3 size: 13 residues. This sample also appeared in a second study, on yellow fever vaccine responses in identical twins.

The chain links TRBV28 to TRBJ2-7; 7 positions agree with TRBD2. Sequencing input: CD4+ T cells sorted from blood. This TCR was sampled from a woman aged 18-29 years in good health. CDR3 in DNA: TGTGCCAGCGGAAAGCGGGGTTCCTACGAGCAGTACTTC. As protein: CASGKRGSYEQYF. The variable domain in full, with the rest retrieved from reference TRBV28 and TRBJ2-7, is DVKVTQSSRYLVKRTGEKVFLECVQDMDHENMFWYRQDPGLGLRLIYFSYDVKMKEKGDIPEGYSVSREKKERFSLILESASTNQTSMYLCASGKRGSYEQYFGPGTRLTVT.